Following are 32 T cell receptor beta chains from one sample sequenced in a study of blood T cells in healthy people across ages. Alongside a J-beta primer mix, a sample-barcoded 5' primer served in a second PCR lasting about 6 to 12 cycles. TCRdb itself ran the 5' RACE reads through MiXCR, one entry per CDR3 protein. Here the sample spans about 640,000 distinct CDR3 sequences, 35% to 50% being singletons. The sample was blood. These receptors were collected from an elderly man in good health.

CDR3 coding DNA: TGCGCCAGCAGCAATCGCAGGGTGGGAATGTACGAGCAGTACTTC. It translates to CASSNRRVGMYEQYF. The genes are TRBV4-1 and TRBJ2-7; TRBD1 might be the D (5 bases). CDR1 and CDR2 from the germline V gene are MGHRA and YSYEKL. This CDR3 has 15 amino acids. Trimming removed 5 bases from V and 4 bases from J, with 18 bases in between.

This clonotype appeared a few times. The CDR3 coding sequence is TGTGCCAGCAGCTTGACGCAGGGGGCTGGGGAGCAGTACTTC. It yields the protein CASSLTQGAGEQYF. V is TRBV5-5 and J is TRBJ2-7; 8 nucleotides align to TRBD1. The ends lost 1 base at V and 7 bases at J; junction bases unmatched: 7. CDR3 length: 14 residues. Germline loops: CDR1 SGHKS, CDR2 YYEKEE (reference sequence).

This clonotype occurred many times. V is TRBV4-2 and J is TRBJ2-1, with unresolved D. Trimming cost V 4 bases and J 8 bases, with 9 bases left between them. The CDR3 has 12 amino acids. From germline, CDR1 is LGHNA and CDR2 YNFKEQ. CDR3 region: CASSREMDEQFF. CDR3 DNA sequence: TGTGCCAGCAGCCGAGAGATGGATGAGCAGTTCTTC.

The chain links TRBV27 to TRBJ1-1; D may be TRBD1 (5 bases). V dropped 7 bases and J dropped 5 bases, with 20 bases sitting between them. CDR1 and CDR2 from the germline V gene are MNHEY and SMNVEV (reference sequence). The CDR3 extends over 15 amino acids. The CDR3 DNA reads as TGTGCCAGCATTCCGGCAGGGCTAAAATTAACTGAAGCTTTCTTT. Its translation: CASIPAGLKLTEAFF.

Details on this clonotype: A much larger clonotype is one base distant, so this may be a read error. The rearrangement links TRBV7-2 to TRBJ2-4, with D tentatively TRBD1 or TRBD2 (5 bases each). CDR1 and CDR2 (germline): SGHTA, FQGNSA. CDR3 length: 16 residues. Trimming shortened V by 5 bases and J by 7 bases, and 21 bases separated the two germline ends. The CDR3 here is CASSRAAVHGANIQYF. The CDR3 nucleotides read TGTGCCAGCAGCAGGGCAGCGGTCCATGGGGCCAACATTCAGTACTTC.

This chain joins TRBV20-1 and TRBJ1-2; no firm D call. This CDR3 has 11 residues. V was trimmed by 4 bases and J by 5 bases, leaving 8 bases between them. Looked up from germline, CDR1 is DFQATT and CDR2 is SNEGSKA (reference sequence). CDR3: CSAIRSYGYTF. The CDR3 DNA sequence: TGCAGTGCTATCAGATCATATGGCTACACCTTC.

This clonotype was found a few times. CDR3 amino acids: CAIRRASGGTTDTQYF. The CDR3 nucleotides read TGTGCCATCAGGAGAGCTAGCGGGGGGACCACAGATACGCAGTATTTT. The chain has TRBV10-3 and TRBJ2-3; 11 positions agree with TRBD2. Unmatched junction bases numbered 7, after V lost 6 bases and J lost 2 bases. The CDR3 extends over 16 amino acids. Germline V gene data show CDR1 as ENHRY and CDR2 as SYGVKD.

The genes are TRBV7-2 and TRBJ2-4; D might be TRBD1 or TRBD2, each matching 6 bases. The ends were cut back, 2 bases at V and 1 base at J, with 12 bases in the middle. The germline V gene encodes CDR1 SGHTA and CDR2 FQGNSA. The CDR3 spans 16 residues. DNA of the CDR3: TGTGCCAGCAGCTTACCGGGGGCGCCGGCCAAAAACATTCAGTACTTC. It is translated as CASSLPGAPAKNIQYF.

This clonotype showed up just a few times. The chain carries TRBV20-1 and TRBJ2-1, with 16 bases that match TRBD2. This CDR3 region has 17 residues. Germline assignment: CDR1 DFQATT and CDR2 SNEGSKA (reference sequence). V lost 0 bases and J lost 8; bases outside the gene matches: 7. CDR3 residues: CSARDGGLAGGLYEQFF. DNA of the CDR3: TGCAGTGCTAGAGATGGGGGACTAGCGGGAGGGCTTTATGAGCAGTTCTTC.

The genes are TRBV30 and TRBJ1-5; weak D call: TRBD1 (5 bases). The CDR3 sequence is 13 residues long. Trimming shortened V by 1 base and J by 6 bases, and 10 bases separated the two germline ends. Looked up from germline, CDR1 is GTSNPN and CDR2 is SVGIG (reference sequence). In DNA form, the CDR3 reads TGTGCCTGGAGTGAACAGGTCGCTCAGCCCCAGCATTTT. It encodes CAWSEQVAQPQHF.

This chain uses TRBV7-2 with TRBJ2-7; D gene uncertain. The CDR3 length is 14 residues. The ends were cut back, 7 bases at V and 2 bases at J, with 15 bases in the middle. Germline V gene lookup returns CDR1 SGHTA and CDR2 FQGNSA. The CDR3 nucleotides are TGTGCCAGCATCGCTTCCCATCAAGCCTACGAGCAGTACTTC. Protein: CASIASHQAYEQYF. The full variable domain, its missing parts supplied by reference TRBV7-2 and TRBJ2-7, is GAGVSQSPSNKVTEKGKDVELRCDPISGHTALYWYRQSLGQGLEFLIYFQGNSAPDKSGLPSDRFSAERTGGSVSTLTIQRTQQEDSAVYLCASIASHQAYEQYFGPGTRLTVT.

The chain employs TRBV10-3 and TRBJ2-3; D possibly matches TRBD1 or TRBD2 (6 bases each). The V gene lost 3 bases and the J gene lost 0 bases, with 19 bases spanning the gap. Germline values: CDR1 ENHRY, CDR2 SYGVKD. The CDR3 extends over 18 amino acids. Written as DNA, the CDR3 is TGTGCCATCAGTGAAAGAGACAAAACAGGGACTAGCACAGATACGCAGTATTTT. Translation: CAISERDKTGTSTDTQYF.

This clonotype was seen repeatedly, ten times or more. The chain couples TRBV6-2 or TRBV6-3 to TRBJ2-7; TRBD1 matches at 7 bases. The CDR3 covers 15 residues. Losses at the gene ends were 5 bases for V and 1 base for J; bases not matched to a gene: 8. CDR1 is MNHEY and CDR2 is SVGEGT in the germline V gene. The CDR3 is CASSNRDSGSYEQYF. The CDR3 DNA sequence: TGTGCCAGCAGTAACCGGGACAGTGGTTCCTACGAGCAGTACTTC.

This sequence joins TRBV12-3 or TRBV12-4 and TRBJ1-2; no clear D gene. Trimming cost V 1 base and J 4 bases, with 7 bases left between them. The length of the CDR3 is 13 residues. This chain's CDR3 is CASSLGELYGYTF. The CDR3 DNA sequence: TGTGCCAGCAGTTTAGGGGAGCTCTATGGCTACACCTTC.

The J gene is TRBJ1-5, the V gene TRBV2; possibly TRBD1 for D (5 bases). Per the germline V gene, CDR1 is SNHLY and CDR2 is FYNNEI. V shed 3 bases and J shed 4 bases, with 13 bases lying between them. The CDR3 totals 15 residues. The CDR3 DNA reads as TGTGCCAGCAGTGAGAATCAGGGACCGAATCAGCCCCAGCATTTT. Its protein is CASSENQGPNQPQHF.

The V and J genes are TRBV5-1 and TRBJ2-3; D might be TRBD2 (5 bases). The CDR3 loop spans 14 amino acids. The V gene lost 0 bases and the J gene lost 4 bases, with 9 bases spanning the gap. Germline-derived CDR1 and CDR2 are SGHRS and YFSETQ. The CDR3: CASSLGSEPDTQYF. The CDR3 nucleotides are TGCGCCAGCAGCTTGGGTAGCGAACCAGATACGCAGTATTTT.

This clonotype has a count of ten or more. V usage is TRBV11-3 and J usage is TRBJ2-5; 7 positions agree with TRBD2. CDR1 SGHNT and CDR2 YENEEA come from the germline V gene. This CDR3 is 13 amino acids long. V shed 6 bases and J 2 bases; nucleotides not matched to a gene: 3. The CDR3 DNA reads as TGTGCCAGCAGTAGAGCGGGACAAGAGACCCAGTACTTC. It encodes CASSRAGQETQYF.

The table lists this clonotype with many counts. This chain links TRBV12-3 or TRBV12-4 with TRBJ1-3; possible D gene TRBD1, 5 bases. The CDR3 is made up of 14 amino acids. V was shortened by 10 bases and J by 4 bases, with 17 bases between the two germline ends. CDR3 loop: CAILDVNRGNTIYF. In DNA, the CDR3 is TGTGCCATCCTGGACGTCAACAGGGGAAACACCATATATTTT.

The table lists this clonotype with a few counts. It may be a read error: a sequence one base away is much more abundant. The J gene is TRBJ2-3, the V gene TRBV7-9; D is uncertain. This CDR3 spans 11 amino acids. Germline V gives CDR1 SEHNR, CDR2 FQNEAQ (reference sequence). V gave up 7 bases and J gave up 3 bases, with 5 bases separating them. The CDR3 sequence: CASTQTDTQYF. The CDR3, as DNA: TGTGCCAGCACCCAGACAGATACGCAGTATTTT.

This clonotype was seen more than once but under ten times. The chain joins TRBV6-5 to TRBJ2-7, with 10 bases fitting TRBD1. Germline values: CDR1 MNHEY, CDR2 SVGAGI. The V gene end was trimmed by 7 bases and the J gene end by 5 bases; junction bases not matched to a gene: 8. The CDR3 runs to 14 residues. CDR3: CASKLTGGRDEQYF. The CDR3 DNA sequence: TGTGCCAGCAAACTGACAGGGGGCCGGGACGAGCAGTACTTC.

The J gene is TRBJ2-7, the V gene TRBV20-1; 11 bases line up with TRBD2. Germline loops: CDR1 DFQATT, CDR2 SNEGSKA (reference sequence). After removal of 1 base from V and 1 base from J, the junction contained 12 bases not matched to a gene. The CDR3 has 18 residues. Written as DNA, the CDR3 is TGCAGTGCTAGAGCTCTGATAGCGGGAGGGGGGCGGTCCTACGAGCAGTACTTC. This gives the protein CSARALIAGGGRSYEQYF.

The rearrangement uses TRBV7-2 and TRBJ2-5; 9 bases fit TRBD2. CDR3 size: 18 residues. Trimming cost V 2 bases and J 6 bases; bases outside gene matches: 16. In germline, CDR1 is SGHTA, CDR2 FQGNSA. The CDR3 loop reads CASSLPAPSGGQRKTQYF. CDR3 sequence (DNA): TGTGCCAGCAGCTTACCCGCACCCAGCGGGGGGCAGAGGAAGACCCAGTACTTC.

This clonotype was picked up a small number of times. The V and J genes are TRBV7-2 and TRBJ2-1, with 12 positions matching TRBD2. The length of the CDR3 is 15 residues. Germline V CDR1 and CDR2: SGHTA, FQGNSA. V was clipped by 5 bases and J by 7 bases; unmatched bases: 6. This chain's CDR3 is CASSATSGRFNEQFF. DNA for the CDR3: TGTGCCAGCAGCGCCACTAGCGGGAGGTTTAATGAGCAGTTCTTC.

The sample holds many counts of this clonotype. The chain joins TRBV11-1 to TRBJ2-1; D gene unclear. Trimming cost V 5 bases and J 5 bases, with 13 bases left between them. Per the germline V gene, CDR1 is SGHAT and CDR2 is FQDESV (reference sequence). The CDR3 extends over 14 amino acids. CDR3 sequence (DNA): TGTGCCAGCAGCCCGTCCCCGGCAGACAATGAGCAGTTCTTC. It translates to CASSPSPADNEQFF.

This clonotype was seen a few times. V usage is TRBV4-3 and J usage is TRBJ2-3; TRBD2 agrees at 9 bases. This CDR3 region has 17 residues. Germline CDR1 and CDR2: LGHNA and YSLEER. V shed 1 base and J 2 bases; nucleotides not matched to a gene: 7. This chain's CDR3 is CASSQVERGVLTDTQYF. The CDR3 region has the DNA TGCGCCAGCAGCCAAGTGGAGCGGGGGGTACTCACAGATACGCAGTATTTT.

In the case of this clonotype: One junction end disagrees with the germline gene, perhaps due to a read error. This rearrangement joins TRBV10-3 to TRBJ2-4; D gene ambiguous. Near its end, the DNA agrees better with TRBJ2-7, so the J call may be wrong. This CDR3 is 12 amino acids long. In germline, CDR1 is ENHRY, CDR2 SYGVKD. Here the CDR3 DNA reads TGTTCCATCAGTGAGATTTCAGCCGAGCAGTACTTC. Its protein product is CSISEISAEQYF.

This clonotype was observed a handful of times. This sequence joins TRBV12-5 and TRBJ1-2, with D perhaps TRBD1 (5 bases). Germline V gene lookup returns CDR1 LGHNT and CDR2 FRNRAP. This CDR3 contains 15 residues. Trimming took 3 bases from V and 4 from J, leaving 15 bases between them. The DNA for the CDR3 is TGTGCTAGTGGTTTCCTGGACATAGCCGCCTATGGCTACACCTTC. Its translation is CASGFLDIAAYGYTF.

This clonotype was detected only a few times. The V and J genes are TRBV7-2 and TRBJ1-2; 7 bases align to TRBD1. Germline assignment: CDR1 SGHTA and CDR2 FQGNSA. There are 13 residues in the CDR3. The junction had 4 bases not matched to a gene; V was cut back by 5 bases and J by 4 bases. The CDR3 DNA is TGTGCCAGCAGCGTGGACAGGACCTATGGCTACACCTTC. Amino acids: CASSVDRTYGYTF. The full variable domain, rest sourced from reference TRBV7-2 and TRBJ1-2, is GAGVSQSPSNKVTEKGKDVELRCDPISGHTALYWYRQSLGQGLEFLIYFQGNSAPDKSGLPSDRFSAERTGGSVSTLTIQRTQQEDSAVYLCASSVDRTYGYTFGSGTRLTVV.

V is TRBV7-6 and J is TRBJ2-1; perhaps TRBD2 as D (6 bases). The V gene lost 5 bases and the J gene lost 4 bases, with 15 bases spanning the gap. The germline CDR1 and CDR2 sequences are SGHVS and FNYEAQ. The CDR3 is 15 amino acids. CDR3 amino acids: CASSPSRGTYNEQFF. CDR3 DNA: TGTGCCAGCAGCCCTTCCCGGGGGACGTACAATGAGCAGTTCTTC.

The J gene is TRBJ1-2, the V gene TRBV27, with 7 bases aligning to TRBD1. The CDR3 consists of 16 residues. The germline V gene has CDR1 MNHEY and CDR2 SMNVEV (reference sequence). Trimming at V came to 4 bases and at J to 5 bases, leaving 13 bases not matched to a gene. The CDR3 DNA reads as TGTGCCAGCAGTTCACCCCACAGGGGCTCCGATTATGGCTACACCTTC. This sequence encodes CASSSPHRGSDYGYTF.

The gene calls are TRBV29-1 and TRBJ1-4; 8 bases align to TRBD1. The CDR3 has 13 residues. Losses at the gene ends were 3 bases for V and 3 bases for J; bases not matched to a gene: 0. Germline loops: CDR1 SQVTM, CDR2 ANQGSEA. CDR3 nucleotides: TGCAGCGTTGAGACAGGGGCTAATGAAAAACTGTTTTTT. Protein sequence: CSVETGANEKLFF.

The chain has TRBV11-3 and TRBJ2-2; D possibly corresponds to TRBD2 (6 bases). The germline CDR1 and CDR2 sequences are SGHNT and YENEEA. The ends were cut back, 1 base at V and 7 bases at J, with 16 bases in the middle. The CDR3 covers 16 residues. The CDR3 bases are TGTGCCAGCAGCTTAGTGAGTAGCGGACGAGGCGGGGAGCTGTTTTTT. This translates into CASSLVSSGRGGELFF.